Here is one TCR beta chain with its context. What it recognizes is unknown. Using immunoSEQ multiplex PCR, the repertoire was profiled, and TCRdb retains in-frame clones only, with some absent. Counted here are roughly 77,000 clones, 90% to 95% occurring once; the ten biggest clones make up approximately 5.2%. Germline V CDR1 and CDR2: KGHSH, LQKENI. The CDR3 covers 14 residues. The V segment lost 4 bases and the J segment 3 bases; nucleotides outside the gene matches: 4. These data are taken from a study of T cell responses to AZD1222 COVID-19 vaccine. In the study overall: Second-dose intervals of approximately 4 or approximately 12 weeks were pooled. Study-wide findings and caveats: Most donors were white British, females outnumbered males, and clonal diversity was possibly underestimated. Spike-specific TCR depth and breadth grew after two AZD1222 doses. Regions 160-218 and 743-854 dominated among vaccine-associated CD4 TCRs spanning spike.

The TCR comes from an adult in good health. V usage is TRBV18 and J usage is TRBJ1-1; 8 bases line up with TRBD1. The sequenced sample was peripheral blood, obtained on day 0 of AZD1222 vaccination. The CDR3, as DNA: TGTGCCAGCTCACTTACAGGGGGGGACACTGAAGCTTTCTTT. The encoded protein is CASSLTGGDTEAFF.